The clone carrying this T cell receptor beta chain was observed a few times. The data derive from a study of blood T cell repertoires in COVID-19. In the source study's methods: Cell counts per sample came from amplifying reference gene primers. The table came from immunoSEQ multiplex PCR; TCRdb's copy has only in-frame clones and leaves some out. D and trimming were read from the DNA, whereas the V and J calls and clone size are those reported in that table. Among over 75,000 clones listed, 86% were seen once. In germline, CDR1 is SGHNT, CDR2 YENEEA. The trim removed 5 bases at V and 2 bases at J, leaving 12 bases unmatched. CDR3 size: 17 residues.

Material: peripheral blood. The V and J genes are TRBV11-3 and TRBJ2-3; 8 nucleotides line up with TRBD2. This TCR was sampled from a human donor in a cohort sampled during active COVID-19. CDR3 sequence (DNA): TGTGCCAGCAGCCTTGCGGGGAGCGGGGGTTCCACAGATACGCAGTATTTT. Its translation is CASSLAGSGGSTDTQYF.